The subject of this entry is one TCR beta chain. This CDR3 has 16 residues. The V end lost 0 bases, the J end lost 1 base, and 13 bases lay between the germline ends. From germline, CDR1 is LGHNA and CDR2 YNFKEQ. Generated by immunoSEQ multiplex PCR, the TCRdb table keeps only in-frame clones and is missing some. The sample shows some 900,000 clones, roughly 72% of them seen only once. The entry originates in a study of shared clonotypes between healthy human individuals. The sequence came from a man aged 18 to 29 in good health. Sample: memory CD4+ T cells sorted from blood. Subset of the sample: CD45RA-negative fraction. The genes are TRBV4-2 and TRBJ2-7; D may be TRBD1 (6 bases). DNA for the CDR3: TGTGCCAGCAGCCAAGAAAGGACAGCTATATCCTACGAGCAGTACTTC. Translating gives CASSQERTAISYEQYF.